The present entry profiles one T cell receptor (beta chain) with its context. It has no known antigen specificity. Qualities for individual bases were not recorded, and no much larger clone is one base off. The library was generated by the immunoSEQ multiplex PCR assay. In TCRdb, the immuneACCESS table is reduced to in-frame sequences with V and J assigned. These tables do not hold every clone; where another copy was compared, an unresolved V gene accounts for under half, and the others remain unexplained. The sample table lists around 90,000 clones, around nine tenths of them with a count of one. The ten largest clones represent over 20% of the sample. This entry is derived from a study of control samples from healthy donors and cancer patients (dated by TCRdb to the early 2020s). Sequences MNHEY (CDR1) and SMNVEV (CDR2) are obtained from the germline V gene (reference sequence). The CDR3 measures 15 amino acids from cysteine to phenylalanine. Only the CDR3 portion is preserved as DNA: 45 bases, with reading frame beginning at the first base. A distance of 11 bases separates the germline ends of V and J, which lose 4 bases and 0 bases respectively.

Specimen: blood. The clonotype originates from a man under 40 in good health. The chain joins TRBV27 to TRBJ2-3, with a weak D call of TRBD2 (6 bases match). The DNA is TGTGCCAGCAGTTGGGGAGGACCTAGCACAGATACGCAGTATTTT. Translated, it reads CASSWGGPSTDTQYF.